Each of the 19 T cell receptor beta chains below was sequenced from the same sample in a study of cytomegalovirus exposure and HLA in healthy donors (dated by TCRdb to 2015 to 2018). The receptor library was made with the immunoSEQ multiplex PCR assay. The multiplex PCR relied on a mix of 60 forward primers for TCR Vbeta segments and 13 reverse primers for TCR Jbeta segments. Sourced from immuneACCESS, this table was stored by TCRdb with only in-frame sequences that have V and J called. A share of the clones is absent; for the studies checked, an unresolved V gene accounts for under half, and the remainder has no known explanation. In this sample the table shows 100,000 to 150,000 clones, over 75% of which occur a single time. Approximately 4% of the sample is held by the ten biggest clonotypes. The specimen sequenced was PBMCs. The receptors shown here come from a man younger than 35 in good health and CMV-seropositive.

The genes are TRBV7-2 and TRBJ1-2; no clear D. Germline V CDR1 and CDR2: SGHTA, FQGNSA. V was cut by 1 base and J by 4 bases, with 4 bases left in between. The CDR3 consists of 12 residues. The CDR3 loop is CASSLVSYGYTF. The CDR3 nucleotides are TGTGCCAGCAGCTTAGTGAGCTATGGCTACACCTTC.

V is TRBV29-1 and J is TRBJ2-3; D uncertain. Germline-derived CDR1 and CDR2 are SQVTM and ANQGSEA. CDR3 length equals 12 residues. V was trimmed by 6 bases and J by 3 bases, leaving 10 bases between them. The CDR3 nucleotides read TGCAGCGTCGTCAGGTCGACAGATACGCAGTATTTT. It yields the protein CSVVRSTDTQYF.

V and J are TRBV7-8 and TRBJ2-1; D gene unclear. Germline CDR1 reads SGHVS; CDR2 reads FQNEAQ. The CDR3 sequence is 15 residues long. The V end lost 5 bases, the J end lost 8 bases, and 19 bases lay between the germline ends. CDR3 nucleotide sequence: TGTGCCAGCAGCCTAGTCGGCTTTCAAGAGGATGAGCAGTTCTTC. Residues: CASSLVGFQEDEQFF.

This clone was recorded only once. The CDR3 coding sequence is TGTGCCAGCACCAAGCTTTCGACAGGGTGGATCATGAACACTGAAGCTTTCTTT. This encodes CASTKLSTGWIMNTEAFF. J is TRBJ1-1 and V is TRBV27; 7 nucleotides agree with TRBD1. With 7 bases clipped from V and 0 bases from J, the junction kept 17 bases outside the gene matches. Germline V gene sequence: CDR1 MNHEY, CDR2 SMNVEV (reference sequence). The CDR3 has 18 amino acids.

The rearrangement uses TRBV19 and TRBJ2-2; D gene ambiguous. The CDR3 is 14 amino acids. Germline V lookup: CDR1 LNHDA, CDR2 SQIVND (reference sequence). Trimming took 0 bases from V and 4 from J, leaving 6 bases between them. Here the CDR3 reads CASSIEWSTGELFF. CDR3 sequence (DNA): TGTGCCAGTAGTATAGAATGGAGCACCGGGGAGCTGTTTTTT.

This chain links TRBV10-1 with TRBJ2-6, with D unclear. Germline CDR1 WNHNN, CDR2 SYGVQD (reference sequence). The ends were cut back, 3 bases at V and 0 bases at J, with 9 bases in the middle. This CDR3 has 16 amino acids. The CDR3 region is CASSDSGLSGANVLTF. CDR3 nucleotide sequence: TGCGCCAGCAGTGATTCAGGCCTCTCTGGGGCCAACGTCCTGACTTTC.

The table lists this clone with a few counts. This chain connects TRBV19 to TRBJ2-7, with TRBD1 as a possible D gene (5 bases). The CDR3 covers 11 residues. Trimming removed 10 bases from V and 3 bases from J, with 10 bases in between. Germline V gives CDR1 LNHDA, CDR2 SQIVND (reference sequence). The CDR3 sequence is CATQTDYEQYF. CDR3 in DNA: TGTGCCACACAGACAGACTACGAGCAGTACTTC.

The V gene is TRBV19, the J gene TRBJ2-3; D is uncertain. There are 13 residues in the CDR3. Germline CDR1 LNHDA, CDR2 SQIVND (reference sequence). Trimming stripped 3 bases from V and 4 bases from J, with 8 bases between. The CDR3 sequence is CASSMYFSDTQYF. The CDR3 region has the DNA TGTGCCAGTAGTATGTATTTCTCAGATACGCAGTATTTT.

The gene calls are TRBV30 and TRBJ2-5; D is unresolved. The V gene lost 0 bases and the J gene lost 5 bases, with 10 bases spanning the gap. CDR1 and CDR2 from the germline V gene are GTSNPN and SVGIG (reference sequence). This CDR3 is 13 amino acids long. CDR3 sequence: CAWSVGLEETQYF. The CDR3 DNA follows: TGTGCCTGGAGTGTCGGGTTGGAGGAGACCCAGTACTTC.

This chain joins TRBV4-2 and TRBJ2-5; the match to TRBD2 covers 9 bases. J was trimmed by 2 bases and V by 3 bases; bases with no gene match: 4. The CDR3 runs to 15 residues. CDR1 is LGHNA, CDR2 YNFKEQ, per germline. The CDR3 sequence is CASSQGTSGQETQYF. The CDR3, as DNA: TGTGCCAGCAGCCAGGGTACTAGCGGGCAAGAGACCCAGTACTTC.

The chain carries TRBV29-1 and TRBJ2-7, with D tentatively TRBD2 (5 bases). In germline, CDR1 is SQVTM, CDR2 ANQGSEA. This CDR3 contains 13 residues. V shed 5 bases and J shed 3 bases, with 14 bases lying between them. The CDR3 region is CSVQGGPIYEQYF. CDR3 DNA: TGCAGCGTTCAAGGAGGCCCTATCTACGAGCAGTACTTC.

The chain joins TRBV5-5 to TRBJ1-6; D may be TRBD1 (5 bases). Germline CDR1 is SGHKS and CDR2 is YYEKEE (reference sequence). Trimming pared 3 bases from V and 8 bases from J, leaving 15 bases between. The length of the CDR3 is 15 residues. CDR3 loop: CASSWGVGSDSPLHF. The CDR3 coding sequence is TGTGCCAGCAGCTGGGGCGTAGGGTCGGATTCACCCCTCCACTTT. Drawing the rest from reference TRBV5-5 and TRBJ1-6, the complete variable domain is DAGVTQSPTHLIKTRGQQVTLRCSPISGHKSVSWYQQVLGQGPQFIFQYYEKEERGRGNFPDRFSARQFPNYSSELNVNALLLGDSALYLCASSWGVGSDSPLHFGNGTRLTVT.

J is TRBJ2-1 and V is TRBV9; 7 positions match TRBD1. CDR1 is SGDLS, CDR2 YYNGEE, per germline. The junction had 1 base not matched to a gene; V was cut back by 3 bases and J by 4 bases. This CDR3 has 13 amino acids. In DNA form, the CDR3 reads TGTGCCAGCAGCGGGGACAGTTACAATGAGCAGTTCTTC. Amino acid sequence: CASSGDSYNEQFF.

V is TRBV12-5 and J is TRBJ1-5; 7 positions match TRBD1. V lost 2 bases to trimming and J lost 7 bases; unmatched junction nucleotides: 8. Germline V gene data show CDR1 as LGHNT and CDR2 as FRNRAP. This CDR3 has 15 residues. CDR3 amino acids: CASGLTMTGNQPQHF. CDR3 DNA: TGTGCTAGTGGTTTGACCATGACAGGGAACCAGCCCCAGCATTTT.

V gene TRBV19 combines with J gene TRBJ2-7; 13 nucleotides match TRBD2. After removal of 6 bases from V and 7 bases from J, the junction contained 9 bases not matched to a gene. The CDR3 is 15 residues long. Per the germline V gene, CDR1 is LNHDA and CDR2 is SQIVND (reference sequence). CDR3 protein: CASRPGLAGKGEQYF. In DNA, the CDR3 is TGTGCCAGTAGGCCGGGACTAGCGGGAAAGGGGGAGCAGTACTTC.

The J gene is TRBJ2-3, the V gene TRBV9; 7 positions match TRBD1. Looked up from germline, CDR1 is SGDLS and CDR2 is YYNGEE. V was pared by 3 bases and J by 6 bases, with 1 base of the junction left unmatched. CDR3 length: 12 amino acids. This chain's CDR3 is CASSEDRDTQYF. DNA for the CDR3: TGTGCCAGCAGCGAGGACAGGGATACGCAGTATTTT.

The chain couples TRBV29-1 to TRBJ2-5; 7 bases match TRBD1. The J call is uncertain, as TRBJ2-7 better fits the DNA end. The CDR3 has 12 amino acids. In germline, CDR1 is SQVTM, CDR2 ANQGSEA. The CDR3 sequence: CSVQGSTYEQYF. The CDR3 nucleotides read TGCAGCGTACAGGGGTCAACCTACGAGCAGTACTTC.

The V gene is TRBV5-1, the J gene TRBJ2-2, with no clear D. V dropped 0 bases and J dropped 4 bases, with 16 bases sitting between them. The CDR3 has 17 residues. CDR1 and CDR2 (germline): SGHRS, YFSETQ. The CDR3 nucleotides are TGCGCCAGCAGCTTGGTCCCTACCGTTCATCTCACCGGGGAGCTGTTTTTT. Translated, it gives CASSLVPTVHLTGELFF.

In this sample, this clone turned up a few times. The chain joins TRBV7-6 to TRBJ1-5, with 8 bases fitting TRBD1. Germline V gene data show CDR1 as SGHVS and CDR2 as FNYEAQ. The CDR3 spans 15 residues. The J segment lost 4 bases and the V segment lost 1 base, leaving 3 bases of the junction unmatched. The CDR3 DNA is TGTGCCAGCAGCTTAGATGACAGGGGTAATCAGCCCCAGCATTTT. Protein sequence: CASSLDDRGNQPQHF.